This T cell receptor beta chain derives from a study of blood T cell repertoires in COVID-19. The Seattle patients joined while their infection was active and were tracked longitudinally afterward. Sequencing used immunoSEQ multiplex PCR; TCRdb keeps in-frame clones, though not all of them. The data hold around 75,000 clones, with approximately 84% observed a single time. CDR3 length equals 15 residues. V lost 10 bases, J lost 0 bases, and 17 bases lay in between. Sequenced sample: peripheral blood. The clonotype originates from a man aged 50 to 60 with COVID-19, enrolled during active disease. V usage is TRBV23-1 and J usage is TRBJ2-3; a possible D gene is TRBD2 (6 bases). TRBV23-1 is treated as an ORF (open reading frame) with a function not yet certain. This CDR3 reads CAKTHGDSSTDTQYF. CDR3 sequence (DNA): TGCGCCAAAACGCACGGGGACTCTAGCACAGATACGCAGTATTTT.